A single sample is the source of the 16 T cell receptor beta chains below, sequenced in a study of control samples from healthy donors and cancer patients. Clones were sequenced by immunoSEQ multiplex PCR, and TCRdb holds only the in-frame ones, with some missing. The table shows 250,000 to 300,000 clones, with approximately 80% occurring only once. The sample was PBMCs. The origin of the receptors is a woman aged 55-69 years with lung cancer.

The genes are TRBV25-1 and TRBJ1-2; TRBD1 matches at 8 bases. Germline V gene lookup returns CDR1 MGHDK and CDR2 SYGVNS. J was trimmed by 8 bases and V by 5 bases; bases with no gene match: 10. The CDR3 is 14 residues long. CDR3 in amino acids: CASSLSGGAGGYTF. CDR3 in DNA: TGTGCCAGCAGTTTATCAGGGGGCGCGGGAGGCTACACCTTC.

The chain uses TRBV18 and TRBJ1-1; 7 bases match TRBD1. The CDR3 runs 14 residues. CDR1 and CDR2 (germline): KGHSH, LQKENI. Trimming cost V 4 bases and J 7 bases; bases outside gene matches: 9. The CDR3 protein is CASSQETGSSEAFF. The CDR3 coding sequence is TGTGCCAGCTCACAAGAGACAGGGTCCAGTGAAGCTTTCTTT.

The table lists this clone with a count of one. The rearrangement joins TRBV7-9 to TRBJ1-1; 7 positions agree with TRBD1. Unmatched junction bases numbered 19, after V lost 4 bases and J lost 5 bases. Germline V lookup: CDR1 SEHNR, CDR2 FQNEAQ (reference sequence). The CDR3 is 18 residues long. CDR3 sequence reads: CASSSTRTQQGRETEAFF. The CDR3 DNA reads TGTGCCAGCAGCTCCACCCGCACTCAACAGGGGCGAGAAACTGAAGCTTTCTTT.

The V call is TRBV28, the J call TRBJ2-3, with a possible D match to TRBD2 (6 bases). V shed 4 bases and J shed 0 bases, with 11 bases lying between them. CDR1 and CDR2 from the germline V gene are MDHEN and SYDVKM. The CDR3 is made up of 15 amino acids. The CDR3 DNA reads as TGTGCCAGCAGTTCCCCCGGGAGTAGCACAGATACGCAGTATTTT. Translation: CASSSPGSSTDTQYF.

The chain links TRBV19 to TRBJ2-5, with 10 bases fitting TRBD1. Per the germline V gene, CDR1 is LNHDA and CDR2 is SQIVND (reference sequence). The V and J ends lost 0 bases and 4 bases, in that order; junction bases with no gene match: 8. The CDR3 is 17 amino acids. CDR3 bases: TGTGCCAGTAGTATAGATCGGGGGACAGGGGTCGGAGAGACCCAGTACTTC. This sequence encodes CASSIDRGTGVGETQYF.

The chain has TRBV6-1 and TRBJ2-5, with D hard to call. CDR1 and CDR2 (germline): MNHNS, SASEGT. Trimming stripped 4 bases from V and 3 bases from J, with 18 bases between. This CDR3 is built from 16 residues. CDR3 loop: CASSAYPGLTKETQYF. CDR3 coding DNA: TGTGCCAGCAGTGCCTATCCCGGCCTCACAAAAGAGACCCAGTACTTC.

The V gene is TRBV4-1, the J gene TRBJ1-6; D uncertain. CDR3 length: 15 residues. Per the germline V gene, CDR1 is MGHRA and CDR2 is YSYEKL. The V and J ends lost 3 bases and 3 bases respectively, with 9 bases between them. The CDR3 bases are TGCGCCAGCAGCCATGTTTTGGGCTATAATTCACCCCTCCACTTT. Translating gives CASSHVLGYNSPLHF.

V usage is TRBV10-3 and J usage is TRBJ1-4; tentative D call: TRBD1 (5 bases). The ends were cut back, 3 bases at V and 2 bases at J, with 16 bases in the middle. Germline CDR1 reads ENHRY; CDR2 reads SYGVKD. The CDR3 extends over 17 amino acids. For the CDR3, the DNA is TGTGCCATCAGTGAACTCGATCGACAGCACACTAATGAAAAACTGTTTTTT. Translated, it gives CAISELDRQHTNEKLFF.

The rearrangement links TRBV7-8 to TRBJ1-2; D gene ambiguous. The germline CDR1 and CDR2 sequences are SGHVS and FQNEAQ. V dropped 2 bases and J dropped 5 bases, with 21 bases sitting between them. The CDR3 length is 17 residues. The CDR3: CASSLTRVRSGDYGYTF. The CDR3 DNA follows: TGTGCCAGCAGCTTAACTCGGGTCAGGTCAGGAGATTATGGCTACACCTTC.

This clone has just one count. The chain has TRBV7-9 and TRBJ1-6, with D possibly being TRBD1 (5 bases). There are 14 residues in the CDR3. From germline, CDR1 is SEHNR and CDR2 FQNEAQ (reference sequence). The germline V and J ends were trimmed by 8 bases and 5 bases, with 13 bases remaining between them. The CDR3 region is CASSRDGNNSPLHF. The CDR3 DNA reads TGTGCCAGCTCGCGGGACGGGAATAATTCACCCCTCCACTTT.

This CDR3 reads CASNLMRAEETQYF. The CDR3 DNA reads as TGTGCCAGCAATCTTATGCGGGCAGAAGAGACCCAGTACTTC. The rearrangement joins TRBV6-5 to TRBJ2-5, with a weak D call TRBD2 (5 bases). The CDR3 consists of 14 residues. Germline V gene data show CDR1 as MNHEY and CDR2 as SVGAGI. Trimming removed 7 bases at V and 3 bases at J, with 15 bases between.

The rearrangement uses TRBV24-1 and TRBJ2-5; D not certain. The CDR3 is made up of 13 amino acids. From germline, CDR1 is KGHDR and CDR2 SFDVKD. Trimming removed 6 bases from V and 4 bases from J, with 11 bases in between. CDR3 in DNA: TGTGCCACCAGTCTGGTAGGGTCAGAGACCCAGTACTTC. Translated, it gives CATSLVGSETQYF.

This clone was recorded a few times. The gene calls are TRBV6-1 and TRBJ2-7, with 9 bases that match TRBD1. Losses at the gene ends were 2 bases for V and 2 bases for J; bases not matched to a gene: 1. CDR3 size: 14 residues. The germline gives CDR1 MNHNS, CDR2 SASEGT. CDR3: CASSEHRGPYEQYF. The CDR3 DNA is TGTGCCAGCAGTGAACACAGGGGGCCCTACGAGCAGTACTTC.

Here the CDR3 reads CAGAGGPGELFF. The CDR3 DNA reads TGTGCCGGAGCGGGAGGGCCCGGGGAGCTGTTTTTT. The chain recombines TRBV2 with TRBJ2-2; 10 bases are a match to TRBD2. The CDR3 has 12 amino acids. Germline CDR1 SNHLY, CDR2 FYNNEI. V gave up 11 bases and J gave up 6 bases; unmatched junction bases: 3. The full variable domain, with the rest looked up from reference TRBV2 and TRBJ2-2, is EPEVTQTPSHQVTQMGQEVILRCVPISNHLYFYWYRQILGQKVEFLVSFYNNEISEKSEIFDDQFSVERPDGSNFTLKIRSTKLEDSAMYFCAGAGGPGELFFGEGSRLTVL.

The chain couples TRBV12-3 or TRBV12-4 to TRBJ2-2; 9 bases match TRBD2. V was clipped by 6 bases and J by 6 bases; unmatched bases: 2. This CDR3 is built from 13 residues. The CDR3 DNA sequence: TGTGCCAGCAGGGTAGCGGGAGCCGGGGAGCTGTTTTTT. It specifies CASRVAGAGELFF.

The chain carries TRBV6-1 and TRBJ1-2; a weak D match, TRBD1 (5 bases). The V end lost 1 base, the J end lost 2 bases, and 17 bases lay between the germline ends. The CDR3 consists of 17 residues. Per germline, CDR1 MNHNS and CDR2 SASEGT. The CDR3 region is CASSEEQQARRNYGYTF. The CDR3 DNA is TGTGCCAGCAGTGAAGAGCAACAGGCTAGGCGGAACTATGGCTACACCTTC.